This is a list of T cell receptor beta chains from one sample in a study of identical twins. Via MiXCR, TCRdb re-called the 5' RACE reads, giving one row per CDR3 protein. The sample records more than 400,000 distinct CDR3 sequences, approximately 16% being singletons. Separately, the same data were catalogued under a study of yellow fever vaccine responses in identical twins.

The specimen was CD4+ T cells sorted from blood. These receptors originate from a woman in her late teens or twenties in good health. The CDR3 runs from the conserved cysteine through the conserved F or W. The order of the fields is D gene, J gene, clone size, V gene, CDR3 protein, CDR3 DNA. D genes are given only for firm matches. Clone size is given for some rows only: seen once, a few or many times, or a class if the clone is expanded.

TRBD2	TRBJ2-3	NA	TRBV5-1	CASSPGGLAGVGTDTQYF	TGCGCCAGCAGCCCTGGGGGACTAGCGGGAGTAGGCACAGATACGCAGTATTTT
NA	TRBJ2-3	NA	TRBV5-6	CASSLRSGVTDTQYF	TGTGCCAGCAGCTTGCGGTCAGGGGTCACAGATACGCAGTATTTT
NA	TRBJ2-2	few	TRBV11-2	CATRDGGRTGELFF	TGTGCCACCCGGGACGGGGGTAGGACCGGGGAGCTGTTTTTT
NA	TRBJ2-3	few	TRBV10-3	CAISESTGIDTQYF	TGTGCCATCAGTGAGAGTACAGGGATAGATACGCAGTATTTT
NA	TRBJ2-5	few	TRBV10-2	CASSERWPGETQYF	TGCGCCAGCAGTGAGCGCTGGCCGGGAGAGACCCAGTACTTC
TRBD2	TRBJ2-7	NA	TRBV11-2	CASSIAGGPFEQYF	TGTGCCAGCAGCATAGCGGGAGGGCCCTTCGAGCAGTACTTC
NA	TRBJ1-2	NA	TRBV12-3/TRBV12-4	CASSPEGTGFYGYTF	TGTGCCAGCAGTCCCGAGGGCACCGGTTTCTATGGCTACACCTTC
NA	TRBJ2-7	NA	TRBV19	CASSIGNGGMTYF	TGTGCCAGTAGTATTGGTAACGGGGGTATGACGTACTTC
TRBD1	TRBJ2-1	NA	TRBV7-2	CASSRGGSGYNEQFF	TGTGCCAGCAGCCGAGGGGGCTCGGGGTACAATGAGCAGTTCTTC
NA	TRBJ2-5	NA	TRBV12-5	CASAQRGEAQETQYF	TGTGCTAGTGCGCAACGTGGGGAAGCACAAGAGACCCAGTACTTC
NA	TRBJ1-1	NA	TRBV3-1	CASSREGLMNTEAFF	TGTGCCAGCAGCCGGGAGGGCCTTATGAACACTGAAGCTTTCTTT
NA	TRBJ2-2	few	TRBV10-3	CAISERTPNTGELFF	TGTGCCATCAGTGAGCGGACACCGAACACCGGGGAGCTGTTTTTT
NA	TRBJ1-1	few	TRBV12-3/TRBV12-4	CASSFKGSEAFF	TGTGCCAGCAGTTTCAAGGGTTCTGAAGCTTTCTTT
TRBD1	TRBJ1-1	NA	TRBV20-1	CSASFRDRYLQMNTEAFF	TGCAGTGCCTCTTTCCGGGACAGGTATCTTCAAATGAACACTGAAGCTTTCTTT
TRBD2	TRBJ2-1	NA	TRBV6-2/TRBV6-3	CASSYPFLAGGRNEQFF	TGTGCCAGCAGTTATCCCTTCCTAGCGGGGGGGCGGAATGAGCAGTTCTTC
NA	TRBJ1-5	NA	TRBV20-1	CSATPPNEPQHF	TGCAGTGCCACGCCCCCAAATGAACCCCAGCATTTT
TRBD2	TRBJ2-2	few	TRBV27	CASSPRLLAAGELFF	TGTGCCAGCAGTCCTAGGCTCCTAGCGGCGGGGGAGCTGTTTTTT
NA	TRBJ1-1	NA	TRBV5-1	CASSPEENTEAFF	TGCGCCAGCAGCCCCGAGGAAAACACTGAAGCTTTCTTT
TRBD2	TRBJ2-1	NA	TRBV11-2	CASSYNTSSGGVLSSYNEQFF	TGTGCCAGCAGCTACAACACATCTAGCGGGGGGGTCCTCAGCTCCTACAATGAGCAGTTCTTC
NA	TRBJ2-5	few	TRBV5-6	CASSLIPWETQYF	TGTGCCAGCAGCTTGATTCCCTGGGAGACCCAGTACTTC
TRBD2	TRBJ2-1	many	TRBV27	CASSLRLAGAYNEQFF	TGTGCCAGCAGTTTGCGACTTGCGGGAGCCTACAATGAGCAGTTCTTC
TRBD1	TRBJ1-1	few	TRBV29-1	CSVGGRGGLNTEAFF	TGCAGCGTTGGGGGAAGAGGGGGCTTGAACACTGAAGCTTTCTTT
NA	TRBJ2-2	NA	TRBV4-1	CASSQTTVSGELFF	TGCGCCAGCAGCCAGACGACAGTGTCCGGGGAGCTGTTTTTT
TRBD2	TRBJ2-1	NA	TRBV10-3	CAAAQRGGPDEQFF	TGTGCCGCCGCGCAGCGGGGGGGCCCGGATGAGCAGTTCTTC
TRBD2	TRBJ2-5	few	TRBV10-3	CATWPGRGQETQYF	TGTGCCACCTGGCCCGGGAGGGGGCAAGAGACCCAGTACTTC
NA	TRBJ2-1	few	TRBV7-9	CASSQDFYNEQFF	TGTGCCAGCAGCCAGGACTTTTACAATGAGCAGTTCTTC
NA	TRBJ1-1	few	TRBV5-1	CASSLEGRSTEAFF	TGCGCCAGCAGCTTGGAAGGGAGGAGCACTGAAGCTTTCTTT
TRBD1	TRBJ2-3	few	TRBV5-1	CASSIGQGVSTDTQYF	TGCGCCAGCAGCATCGGACAGGGGGTTAGCACAGATACGCAGTATTTT
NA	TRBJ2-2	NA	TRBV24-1	CATSDFVSGIAPANTGELFF	TGTGCCACCAGTGATTTTGTTTCGGGGATTGCCCCTGCGAACACCGGGGAGCTGTTTTTT
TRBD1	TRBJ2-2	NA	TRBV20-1	CSARPGRTGNTGELFF	TGCAGTGCTAGGCCGGGAAGGACAGGGAACACCGGGGAGCTGTTTTTT
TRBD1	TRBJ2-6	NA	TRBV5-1	CASSLGTGTSGANVLTF	TGCGCCAGCAGCTTGGGGACAGGAACCTCTGGGGCCAACGTCCTGACTTTC
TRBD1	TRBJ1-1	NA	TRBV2	CASRNRGTEAFF	TGTGCCAGCAGGAACAGGGGGACTGAAGCTTTCTTT
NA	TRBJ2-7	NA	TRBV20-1	CSARSSAPPYEQYF	TGCAGTGCTAGGTCTAGCGCCCCACCCTACGAGCAGTACTTC
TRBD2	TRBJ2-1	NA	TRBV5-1	CASSLDRLAGGNEQFF	TGCGCCAGCAGCTTGGATCGACTAGCGGGGGGTAATGAGCAGTTCTTC
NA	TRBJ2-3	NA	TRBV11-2	CASSFGLAKSTDTQYF	TGTGCCAGCAGCTTTGGGCTAGCGAAAAGCACAGATACGCAGTATTTT
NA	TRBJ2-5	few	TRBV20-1	CSAAPGPPKETQYF	TGCAGTGCTGCCCCGGGACCCCCAAAAGAGACCCAGTACTTC
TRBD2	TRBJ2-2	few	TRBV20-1	CSAPSGGSGGELFF	TGCAGTGCGCCGAGCGGGGGGTCTGGCGGGGAGCTGTTTTTT
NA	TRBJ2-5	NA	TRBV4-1	CASSQEGHTRETQYF	TGCGCCAGCAGCCAAGAGGGACATACTAGAGAGACCCAGTACTTC
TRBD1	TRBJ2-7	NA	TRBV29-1	CSAGTAAYEQYF	TGCAGCGCCGGGACAGCAGCCTACGAGCAGTACTTC
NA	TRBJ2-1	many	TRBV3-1	CASSDDVGRHEQFF	TGTGCCAGCAGCGACGATGTTGGCCGCCATGAGCAGTTCTTC
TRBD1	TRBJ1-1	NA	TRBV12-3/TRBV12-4	CASRRLDRKNTEAFF	TGTGCCAGCAGGCGCCTGGACAGGAAGAACACTGAAGCTTTCTTT
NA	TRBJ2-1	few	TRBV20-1	CSAPPTSYNEQFF	TGCAGTGCTCCACCAACTAGTTACAATGAGCAGTTCTTC